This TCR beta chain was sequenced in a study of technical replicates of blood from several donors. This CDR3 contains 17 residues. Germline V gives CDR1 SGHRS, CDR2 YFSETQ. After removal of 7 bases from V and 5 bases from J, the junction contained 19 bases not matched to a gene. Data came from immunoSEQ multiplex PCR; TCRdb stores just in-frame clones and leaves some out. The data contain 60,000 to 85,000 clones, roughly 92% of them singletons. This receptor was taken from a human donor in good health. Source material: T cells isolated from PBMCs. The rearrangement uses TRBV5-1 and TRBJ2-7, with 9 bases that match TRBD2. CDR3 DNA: TGCGCCAGCGGGGTGACAGGGAACGCGGGAGGGCGGGACGAGCAGTACTTC. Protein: CASGVTGNAGGRDEQYF.